This T cell receptor beta chain was recovered during a study of shared clonotypes between healthy human individuals. Per germline, CDR1 SGHTS and CDR2 YDEGEE. The CDR3 sequence is 15 residues long. V was trimmed by 2 bases and J by 4 bases, leaving 15 bases between them. A CD45RA+ naive subset and a CD45RA-negative memory subset were split from CD4+ cells. Regarding this clone: The antigen remains unidentified.

Each sorted subset replicate got 200 ng genomic DNA, tens of thousands of genomes. Produced via immunoSEQ multiplex PCR; TCRdb's table is partial and in-frame only. This table holds millions of clones, roughly 96% found once. Study findings and constraints: Researchers found naive subsets generally carried larger estimated richness than memory subsets.

The TCR comes from a man aged 18 to 29 in good health. Sequencing used naive CD4+ T cells sorted from blood. The subset: CD45RA+ positively selected. This rearrangement joins TRBV5-8 to TRBJ1-2, with D maybe TRBD1 (5 bases). The CDR3 sequence: CASSFPRQSPYGYTF. The CDR3 DNA reads as TGTGCCAGCAGCTTTCCACGACAGTCCCCCTATGGCTACACCTTC.